This TCR beta chain stems from a study of T cells after yellow fever vaccination. The study, taken as a whole, reports: At about 97% for CD4 and over 80% for CD8, most primary-vaccination clones showed up again after the booster. On re-exposure, the response was weaker but peaked faster, at day 5 versus 15. The CD4 and CD8 compartments had a small share of their clonotypes in common.

Germline CDR1 is SGHKS and CDR2 is YYEKEE (reference sequence). CDR3 length: 13 amino acids. V was pared by 8 bases and J by 0 bases, with 11 bases between. This clonotype was detected only a few times. No antigen is known for it. Template switching with 5'RACE generated the TCR cDNA and added a universal primer site and UMIs. Via MiXCR, TCRdb re-called the 5' RACE reads, giving one row per CDR3 protein. The sample records 500,000 to 650,000 distinct CDR3 sequences, roughly 12% being singletons. The specimen was PBMCs, collected on the day of the yellow fever booster vaccination. The TCR sequence derives from a man between 25 and 39 years old who received the YFV17D yellow fever vaccine. The chain recombines TRBV5-5 with TRBJ1-1, with D unclear. The CDR3 region is CASSWVLNTEAFF. In DNA, the CDR3 is TGTGCCAGTAGTTGGGTCCTGAACACTGAAGCTTTCTTT.